The 13 T cell receptor beta chains listed next were all sequenced from one sample in a study of cytotoxic CD8 clonotypes in ibrutinib-treated CLL. Using immunoSEQ multiplex PCR, the repertoire was profiled, and TCRdb retains in-frame clones only, with some absent. The sample comprises about 250,000 clones, under 75% of which are singletons, and less than 20% rests with the top ten. Sample: PBMCs, taken after 24 months of ibrutinib treatment. Every receptor here comes from a human donor with chronic lymphocytic leukemia.

The V call is TRBV6-5, the J call TRBJ1-1; TRBD1 is a possible D gene (5 bases). The germline V and J ends were trimmed by 6 bases and 6 bases, with 17 bases remaining between them. Germline values: CDR1 MNHEY, CDR2 SVGAGI. CDR3 length: 14 residues. CDR3 nucleotide sequence: TGTGCCAGCAGGACCACTAGGGGACGACCTGAAGCTTTCTTT. Translating it yields CASRTTRGRPEAFF.

In this sample, this clone turned up a few times. The J gene is TRBJ1-4, the V gene TRBV27, with D perhaps matching TRBD1 (6 bases). The CDR3 sequence is 14 residues long. The germline gives CDR1 MNHEY, CDR2 SMNVEV (reference sequence). V was trimmed by 6 bases and J by 4 bases, leaving 12 bases between them. The CDR3 coding sequence is TGTGCCAGCAGGCTGACAGGCCTTAATGAAAAACTGTTTTTT. Translating it yields CASRLTGLNEKLFF.

In its sample, this clone was seen a few times. The gene calls are TRBV9 and TRBJ2-2, with 7 bases identical to TRBD1. V was pared by 3 bases and J by 3 bases, with 2 bases of the junction left unmatched. The CDR3 is 14 residues long. Looked up from germline, CDR1 is SGDLS and CDR2 is YYNGEE. Written as DNA, the CDR3 is TGTGCCAGCAGCGCAGGGGGATACACCGGGGAGCTGTTTTTT. Translation: CASSAGGYTGELFF.

This clone was counted a few times. DNA for the CDR3: TGTGCCAGCAGTCCCCCCAGGGACAGGGTCTATGGCTACACCTTC. It yields the protein CASSPPRDRVYGYTF. This chain joins TRBV27 and TRBJ1-2; 9 bases are shared with TRBD1. The length of the CDR3 is 15 residues. J was trimmed by 4 bases and V by 5 bases; bases with no gene match: 8. Looked up from germline, CDR1 is MNHEY and CDR2 is SMNVEV (reference sequence).

This chain uses TRBV7-3 with TRBJ1-4; D ambiguous. Germline assignment: CDR1 SGHTA and CDR2 FQGTGA. The CDR3 extends over 13 amino acids. V lost 2 bases and J lost 7, with 8 bases in between. The DNA for the CDR3 is TGTGCCAGCAGCTTATCGTACAGTGAAAAACTGTTTTTT. Translation: CASSLSYSEKLFF.

This clone showed up just once. The V and J genes are TRBV30 and TRBJ2-7; D assignment may be TRBD1 or TRBD2 (7 bases each). In germline, CDR1 is GTSNPN, CDR2 SVGIG (reference sequence). The CDR3 extends over 14 amino acids. Trimming removed 5 bases from V and 0 bases from J, with 14 bases in between. The CDR3 region is CAWGGGGSSYEQYF. Written as DNA, the CDR3 is TGTGCCTGGGGGGGAGGGGGCAGCTCCTACGAGCAGTACTTC.

The chain links TRBV2 to TRBJ2-5; tentatively, D is TRBD2 (5 bases). This CDR3 has 14 amino acids. Trimming stripped 1 base from V and 5 bases from J, with 11 bases between. Germline CDR1 SNHLY, CDR2 FYNNEI. The CDR3 sequence is CASSEEGVVETQYF. CDR3 nucleotide sequence: TGTGCCAGCAGTGAAGAGGGAGTGGTGGAGACCCAGTACTTC.

The genes are TRBV29-1 and TRBJ2-1; D not resolved. The V gene's germline CDR1 is SQVTM and CDR2 ANQGSEA. Trimming took off 1 base at V and 2 bases at J, with 15 bases between the two ends. This CDR3 contains 16 residues. The DNA for the CDR3 is TGCAGCGTTGAAGGGACGCCAGGACCCACCTACAATGAGCAGTTCTTC. This encodes CSVEGTPGPTYNEQFF.

For the CDR3, the DNA is TGTGCCAGCGGGGCAAGCGACTCCCGACAGACCCAGTACTTC. Protein product: CASGASDSRQTQYF. The gene calls are TRBV9 and TRBJ2-5; a possible D gene is TRBD1 (5 bases). V was cut by 7 bases and J by 6 bases, with 19 bases left in between. The CDR3 is made up of 14 amino acids. Germline CDR1 SGDLS, CDR2 YYNGEE.

This clone was detected once. The V and J genes are TRBV28 and TRBJ2-5; 7 bases are shared with TRBD2. V lost 4 bases and J lost 4; bases outside the gene matches: 6. The length of the CDR3 is 14 residues. Germline loops: CDR1 MDHEN, CDR2 SYDVKM. In DNA, the CDR3 is TGTGCCAGCAGTTCCCAGACTAGCCGAGAGACCCAGTACTTC. This encodes CASSSQTSRETQYF.

The CDR3 protein is CASSGSSSYNSPLHF. CDR3 bases: TGTGCCAGCAGTGGGTCGAGCTCCTATAATTCACCCCTCCACTTT. The chain employs TRBV2 and TRBJ1-6, with D unclear. Germline lookup yields CDR1 SNHLY and CDR2 FYNNEI. V was pared by 4 bases and J by 0 bases, with 7 bases between. The CDR3 has 15 residues.

The V and J genes are TRBV2 and TRBJ2-5; 11 nucleotides match TRBD2. The CDR3 is made up of 15 amino acids. CDR1 SNHLY and CDR2 FYNNEI come from the germline V gene. V lost 5 bases to trimming and J lost 4 bases; unmatched junction nucleotides: 6. This CDR3 is CASSTSGREGETQYF. The CDR3 DNA follows: TGTGCCAGCAGTACTAGCGGGAGAGAGGGAGAGACCCAGTACTTC.

The V gene is TRBV9, the J gene TRBJ2-3; 7 bases agree with TRBD2. The CDR3 runs to 15 residues. Germline V gives CDR1 SGDLS, CDR2 YYNGEE. V lost 4 bases to trimming and J lost 3 bases; unmatched junction nucleotides: 8. The CDR3 DNA reads TGTGCCAGCAGCCCAAAGCGGGATTATACAGATACGCAGTATTTT. It translates to CASSPKRDYTDTQYF.